These 26 T cell receptor beta chains share one sample of origin, sequenced in a study of T cells after somatic rescue of genetic block. Method: immunoSEQ multiplex PCR; TCRdb's copy keeps in-frame clones and lacks some. The repertoire consists of 55,000 to 70,000 clones, with roughly 92% occurring once and the leading ten covering about 2.7%. Sequencing was carried out using peripheral blood mononuclear cells (PBMCs). The receptors were gathered from a man aged 40-55 years.

The table lists this clone with a count of one. The chain employs TRBV6-5 and TRBJ1-1; D unclear. CDR1 and CDR2 from the germline V gene are MNHEY and SVGAGI. Trimming cost V 7 bases and J 8 bases, with 11 bases left between them. The CDR3 covers 11 residues. The CDR3 nucleotides are TGTGCCAGCAACGCAGCCCTAGAAGCTTTCTTT. The encoded protein is CASNAALEAFF.

V usage is TRBV2 and J usage is TRBJ2-3; 7 bases map to TRBD2. The CDR3 has 14 amino acids. The germline CDR1 and CDR2 sequences are SNHLY and FYNNEI. Trimming removed 4 bases from V and 4 bases from J; junction bases left unmatched: 5. CDR3 amino acids: CASSALASADTQYF. DNA of the CDR3: TGTGCCAGCAGTGCACTAGCGTCCGCAGATACGCAGTATTTT.

The chain has TRBV11-2 and TRBJ2-2; a possible D gene is TRBD1 (6 bases). V shed 5 bases and J shed 6 bases, with 13 bases lying between them. This CDR3 is 14 amino acids long. CDR1 is SGHAT, CDR2 FQNNGV, per germline. The CDR3 DNA reads TGTGCCAGCAGCATCGGGACAAATGCCGGGGAGCTGTTTTTT. As protein: CASSIGTNAGELFF.

V and J are TRBV7-5 and TRBJ2-1; the D segment call TRBD2 is taken from the table without a DNA check. TRBV7-5 is a known pseudogene. CDR3 length: 18 amino acids. In DNA form, the CDR3 reads TGTGCCAGAAGCTTAGAGGGGTTAGCGGGCCCCTCCTACAATGAGCAGTTCTTC. Translated, it gives CARSLEGLAGPSYNEQFF.

V is TRBV19 and J is TRBJ2-1; TRBD2 is a possible D gene (6 bases). The CDR3 covers 15 residues. CDR1 LNHDA and CDR2 SQIVND come from the germline V gene (reference sequence). Trimming removed 4 bases at V and 9 bases at J, with 19 bases between. The DNA of the CDR3 is TGTGCCAGTAGTAACCGACTAGTTCGCATGGGTGAGCAGTTCTTC. This codes for CASSNRLVRMGEQFF.

J is TRBJ1-1 and V is TRBV4-2; D remains unclear. The CDR3 has 16 residues. Trimming shortened V by 0 bases and J by 5 bases, and 16 bases separated the two germline ends. CDR1 and CDR2 (germline): LGHNA, YNFKEQ. The CDR3 DNA follows: TGTGCCAGCAGCCAAGATCCCCGACGCGGCGGGACTGAAGCTTTCTTT. As protein: CASSQDPRRGGTEAFF.

The chain has TRBV4-1 and TRBJ2-1; 11 nucleotides align to TRBD2. The J segment lost 2 bases and the V segment lost 3 bases, leaving 0 bases of the junction unmatched. The CDR3 extends over 15 amino acids. The germline gives CDR1 MGHRA, CDR2 YSYEKL. In nucleotides, the CDR3 is TGCGCCAGCAGCCAGACTAGCGGGGCCTACAATGAGCAGTTCTTC. This encodes CASSQTSGAYNEQFF.

The chain has TRBV7-8 and TRBJ1-2; unclear D gene. CDR1 and CDR2 from the germline V gene are SGHVS and FQNEAQ. This CDR3 has 15 residues. V dropped 2 bases and J dropped 4 bases, with 14 bases sitting between them. This CDR3 reads CASSLQDRLFYGYTF. The DNA of the CDR3 is TGTGCCAGCAGCTTACAGGACCGTCTTTTCTATGGCTACACCTTC.

The chain is built from TRBV9 and TRBJ2-7; 7 bases align to TRBD2. This CDR3 spans 15 amino acids. Germline V CDR1 and CDR2: SGDLS, YYNGEE. With V trimmed by 0 bases and J by 0 bases, 3 bases remained unmatched. The CDR3 spells CASSVEAGSSYEQYF. CDR3 DNA sequence: TGTGCCAGCAGCGTAGAAGCGGGGAGCTCCTACGAGCAGTACTTC.

J is TRBJ2-3 and V is TRBV28, with 10 positions matching TRBD2. The CDR3 consists of 17 residues. J lost 1 base, V lost 4 bases, and 8 bases had no gene match. Germline CDR1 is MDHEN and CDR2 is SYDVKM. CDR3 loop: CASSSAGLATRTDTQYF. The CDR3 DNA follows: TGTGCCAGCAGTTCGGCGGGACTAGCGACCCGCACAGATACGCAGTATTTT.

V and J are TRBV4-1 and TRBJ1-2; D perhaps matches TRBD1 (5 bases). CDR1 and CDR2 (germline): MGHRA, YSYEKL. The CDR3 length is 16 residues. Trimming pared 2 bases from V and 0 bases from J, leaving 13 bases between. The CDR3 region is CASSQPRQITNYGYTF. The CDR3 DNA follows: TGCGCCAGCAGCCAACCCAGACAGATTACTAACTATGGCTACACCTTC.

The chain links TRBV7-2 to TRBJ2-7, with TRBD2 matching over 7 bases. V trimming: 2 bases; J trimming: 2 bases; junction bases outside the gene matches: 3. The CDR3 runs to 14 residues. CDR1 and CDR2 (germline): SGHTA, FQGNSA. In DNA form, the CDR3 reads TGTGCCAGCAGCTTACAAGCGGGACCCTACGAGCAGTACTTC. Translation: CASSLQAGPYEQYF.

V gene TRBV12-5 combines with J gene TRBJ2-3, with a tentative D call TRBD1 (5 bases). Trimming cost V 1 base and J 0 bases, with 8 bases left between them. Germline CDR1 reads LGHNT; CDR2 reads FRNRAP. This CDR3 has 15 residues. This chain's CDR3 is CASGLGTSSTDTQYF. Written as DNA, the CDR3 is TGTGCTAGTGGTTTGGGGACATCTAGCACAGATACGCAGTATTTT.

The chain carries TRBV7-2 and TRBJ2-5, with 13 bases matching TRBD2. The CDR3 runs 15 residues. CDR1 is SGHTA, CDR2 FQGNSA, per germline. With 4 bases clipped from V and 2 bases from J, the junction kept 1 base outside the gene matches. CDR3 amino acids: CASSWTSGGQETQYF. In DNA, the CDR3 is TGTGCCAGCAGCTGGACTAGCGGGGGACAAGAGACCCAGTACTTC.

This clone appeared a single time. The J gene is TRBJ2-1, the V gene TRBV9; D is unclear. V was pared by 0 bases and J by 9 bases, with 7 bases between. Germline V gene data show CDR1 as SGDLS and CDR2 as YYNGEE. This CDR3 is 12 amino acids long. The CDR3 DNA is TGTGCCAGCAGCGTAGTTGGGTCTGAGCAGTTCTTC. Its protein product is CASSVVGSEQFF. The full variable domain, rest sourced from reference TRBV9 and TRBJ2-1, is DSGVTQTPKHLITATGQRVTLRCSPRSGDLSVYWYQQSLDQGLQFLIQYYNGEERAKGNILERFSAQQFPDLHSELNLSSLELGDSALYFCASSVVGSEQFFGPGTRLTVL.

The genes are TRBV28 and TRBJ2-1; D might be TRBD1 (6 bases). Germline CDR1 MDHEN, CDR2 SYDVKM. Trimming pared 2 bases from V and 2 bases from J, leaving 10 bases between. This CDR3 is built from 15 residues. The CDR3 is CASSLRTVAYNEQFF. In DNA, the CDR3 is TGTGCCAGCAGTTTACGGACAGTGGCCTACAATGAGCAGTTCTTC.

V and J are TRBV27 and TRBJ2-1; 10 nucleotides match TRBD2. Germline V lookup: CDR1 MNHEY, CDR2 SMNVEV (reference sequence). Germline trimming cut 5 bases from V and 4 bases from J; bases unmatched to any gene: 5. This CDR3 has 15 residues. CDR3 sequence: CASSRAGGSYNEQFF. The CDR3 region has the DNA TGTGCCAGCAGTCGAGCGGGAGGGTCGTACAATGAGCAGTTCTTC.

V is TRBV19 and J is TRBJ2-5; TRBD1 agrees at 7 bases. The length of the CDR3 is 14 residues. CDR1 and CDR2 (germline): LNHDA, SQIVND (reference sequence). V gave up 6 bases and J gave up 1 base; unmatched junction bases: 5. CDR3 coding DNA: TGTGCCAGTAGACAAGGGACAGTCCAAGAGACCCAGTACTTC. Its translation: CASRQGTVQETQYF.

For this clone: At one of its ends the junction is not consistent with the germline gene, which may arise from a read error. The chain carries TRBV7-7 and TRBJ2-1; 8 nucleotides match TRBD2. Per the germline V gene, CDR1 is SSHAT and CDR2 is FNYEAQ (reference sequence). The CDR3 has 12 residues. For the CDR3, the DNA is TGTGCTAGCAGCGGGGGCCGAGGGGAGCAGTTCTTC. It encodes CASSGGRGEQFF.

This clone was seen a single time. V usage is TRBV6-4 and J usage is TRBJ2-3; D perhaps matches TRBD2 (7 bases). The V gene lost 2 bases and the J gene lost 6 bases, with 9 bases spanning the gap. The germline gives CDR1 MRHNA, CDR2 SNTAGT. This CDR3 is built from 13 residues. CDR3 region: CASSDGRGDTQYF. The CDR3 DNA is TGTGCCAGCAGTGACGGGAGGGGGGATACGCAGTATTTT.

The chain recombines TRBV6-1 with TRBJ1-1; D gene unclear. This CDR3 is built from 12 residues. V was pared by 6 bases and J by 3 bases, with 8 bases between. From germline, CDR1 is MNHNS and CDR2 SASEGT. The CDR3 nucleotides are TGTGCCAGCAGCTCAAGTTACACTGAAGCTTTCTTT. Protein sequence: CASSSSYTEAFF.

The chain links TRBV4-2 to TRBJ2-1; no definite D call. Germline loops: CDR1 LGHNA, CDR2 YNFKEQ. The CDR3 is made up of 15 amino acids. Trimming shortened V by 1 base and J by 7 bases, and 14 bases separated the two germline ends. The CDR3 here is CASSQVGEPWNEQFF. The CDR3 DNA sequence: TGTGCCAGCAGCCAAGTGGGCGAGCCGTGGAATGAGCAGTTCTTC.

The chain combines TRBV29-1 with TRBJ1-3; TRBD1 aligns across 9 bases. CDR1 is SQVTM and CDR2 is ANQGSEA in the germline V gene. This CDR3 is 14 amino acids long. The junction had 6 bases not matched to a gene; V was cut back by 6 bases and J by 3 bases. CDR3 sequence reads: CSVETGGYGNTIYF. The CDR3 nucleotides are TGCAGCGTCGAAACAGGGGGCTATGGAAACACCATATATTTT.

The chain combines TRBV2 with TRBJ2-2; D is unclear. Germline CDR1 is SNHLY and CDR2 is FYNNEI. Trimming shortened V by 7 bases and J by 7 bases, and 7 bases separated the two germline ends. The length of the CDR3 is 11 residues. As DNA, the CDR3 is TGTGCCAGCAAATACGACGGGGAGCTGTTTTTT. This sequence encodes CASKYDGELFF.

The chain employs TRBV4-2 and TRBJ2-7; D unclear. The V gene lost 0 bases and the J gene lost 0 bases, with 9 bases spanning the gap. This CDR3 is built from 15 residues. The V gene's germline CDR1 is LGHNA and CDR2 YNFKEQ. CDR3 loop: CASSQDTDFSYEQYF. CDR3 DNA sequence: TGTGCCAGCAGCCAAGATACCGATTTCTCCTACGAGCAGTACTTC.

The J gene is TRBJ2-4, the V gene TRBV15, with TRBD1 as a possible D gene (6 bases). Germline CDR1 and CDR2: LNHNV and YYDKDF (reference sequence). V was cut by 6 bases and J by 7 bases, with 16 bases left in between. This CDR3 is built from 14 residues. The CDR3: CATREATGMNIQYF. The CDR3 DNA is TGTGCCACCAGGGAGGCAACAGGGATGAACATTCAGTACTTC.